The clone carrying this T cell receptor (beta chain) has a handful of counts. Antigen specificity is unknown. TCRdb reanalysed the RT-PCR reads using MiXCR and keeps one entry per CDR3 protein. This table has around 170,000 distinct CDR3 sequences, around 11% appearing once. The data stem from a study of response to subunit inactivated influenza vaccine. Overall study results and limits: It was suggested by the authors that few new T cells are recruited by each seasonal influenza vaccination.

This CDR3 is built from 15 residues. The junction had 4 bases not matched to a gene; V was cut back by 3 bases and J by 2 bases. The sample was CD8+ T cells sorted from PBMCs, taken roughly 24 months after vaccination. The sequence came from a man aged 50 to 69 who received an inactivated influenza vaccine. The chain is built from TRBV12-3 or TRBV12-4 and TRBJ2-5, with 9 nucleotides matching TRBD1. In DNA, the CDR3 is TGTGCCAGCAGTTTGGCCGGGACAGGGCAAGAGACCCAGTACTTC. It translates to CASSLAGTGQETQYF.